The clone carrying this T cell receptor beta chain showed up just a few times. Authors' analysis steps: Estimated nucleated cell counts came from reference gene primer amplification. The data were produced by immunoSEQ multiplex PCR, yet TCRdb's version contains in-frame clones alone and is incomplete. The D gene and trimming were derived from the DNA, and the V and J assignments and clone size from that table. The sample has around 150,000 clones, roughly 85% seen once; the top ten hold around 3.5%. This specimen comes from a study of blood T cell repertoires in COVID-19. As for the study in general: Acute and convalescent COVID-19 samples came from the United States, Italy and Spain. Sources were T cells, B-cell-depleted T cells, or PBMCs; the material itself was cDNA or gDNA.

Germline CDR1 is MNHEY and CDR2 is SMNVEV (reference sequence). Losses at the gene ends were 4 bases for V and 5 bases for J; bases not matched to a gene: 5. The CDR3 runs 16 residues. The chain joins TRBV27 to TRBJ2-2, with TRBD2 matching over 12 bases. This TCR was sampled from a man between 70 and 80 years old with acute or convalescent COVID-19. The sample consisted of peripheral blood. CDR3 amino acids: CASSSTSGRRTGELFF. CDR3 coding DNA: TGTGCCAGCAGTTCGACTAGCGGGAGAAGGACCGGGGAGCTGTTTTTT.